Following are 25 T cell receptor beta chains from one sample sequenced in a study of blood T cells in healthy people across ages. A second PCR, run for about 7 to 11 cycles, used a sample-barcoded 5' primer plus a J-beta primer mix. TCRdb re-called the 5' RACE reads with MiXCR, one entry per CDR3 protein. The sample has about a million distinct CDR3 sequences, roughly 43% seen once; the top ten hold roughly an eighth. Specimen: blood. The receptors were gathered from a man aged 25-40 years in good health.

DNA of the CDR3: TGCAGTGCTAGAGGTAAAGGACAGGGTGGGACTGAAGCTTTCTTT. Translation gives CSARGKGQGGTEAFF. The gene calls are TRBV20-1 and TRBJ1-1; TRBD1 agrees at 8 bases. V lost 1 base, J lost 5 bases, and 9 bases stayed unmatched. Germline V lookup: CDR1 DFQATT, CDR2 SNEGSKA (reference sequence). The CDR3 has 15 residues.

This clonotype was seen a few times. One end of the junction fails to match germline, which may point to a read error. The chain uses TRBV7-9 and TRBJ1-2; D gene ambiguous. From germline, CDR1 is SEHNR and CDR2 FQNEAQ (reference sequence). CDR3 length: 12 residues. The CDR3 loop reads CVHGTGNYGYTF. In nucleotides, the CDR3 is TGCGTACATGGAACGGGGAACTATGGCTACACCTTC.

This clonotype was seen a handful of times. This sequence joins TRBV4-3 and TRBJ1-4; D might be TRBD1 (6 bases). The germline V and J ends were trimmed by 1 base and 6 bases, with 15 bases remaining between them. From germline, CDR1 is LGHNA and CDR2 YSLEER. CDR3 length: 16 amino acids. CDR3 nucleotide sequence: TGCGCCAGCAGCCAAGCTTTCAGGGGTGGGGATGAAAAACTGTTTTTT. As protein: CASSQAFRGGDEKLFF.

In this sample, this clonotype turned up many times. The chain carries TRBV6-6 and TRBJ2-7; weak D call: TRBD2 (6 bases). V was clipped by 2 bases and J by 2 bases, with 10 bases between them. Germline V gene data show CDR1 as MNHNY and CDR2 as SVGAGI (reference sequence). The CDR3 covers 14 residues. The CDR3 nucleotides are TGTGCCAGCAGTTACCGGGAGTTCCCCTACGAGCAGTACTTC. Protein: CASSYREFPYEQYF.

This clonotype was picked up a small number of times. J is TRBJ1-2 and V is TRBV27; 8 nucleotides align to TRBD1. Germline V gene data show CDR1 as MNHEY and CDR2 as SMNVEV (reference sequence). The CDR3 is made up of 15 amino acids. The V and J ends lost 9 bases and 2 bases, in that order; junction bases with no gene match: 11. The CDR3 DNA reads TGTGCCAGTAGCATCGCGACAGGGGCAAACTATGGCTACACCTTC. It specifies CASSIATGANYGYTF.

The chain links TRBV5-1 to TRBJ1-1, with 8 bases matching TRBD1. This CDR3 contains 15 residues. The ends lost 4 bases at V and 0 bases at J; junction bases unmatched: 5. Germline V lookup: CDR1 SGHRS, CDR2 YFSETQ. The DNA for the CDR3 is TGCGCCAGCAGCATCGGACAGGGCTTGAACACTGAAGCTTTCTTT. Translating gives CASSIGQGLNTEAFF.

Regarding this clonotype: An end of the junction differs from the germline gene, which may be a read error. The chain employs TRBV12-3 or TRBV12-4 and TRBJ2-7, with 11 bases identical to TRBD2. This CDR3 contains 16 residues. The CDR3 DNA reads TGTGCCAGTAGTTCTCGTACTAGCGGGAGTTTATACGAGCAGTACTTC. It is translated as CASSSRTSGSLYEQYF.

The chain joins TRBV5-1 to TRBJ1-6, with D unresolved. The ends were cut back, 1 base at V and 10 bases at J, with 3 bases in the middle. CDR1 is SGHRS, CDR2 YFSETQ, per germline. This CDR3 comprises 11 residues. CDR3 coding DNA: TGCGCCAGCAGCTTGCAGTCACCCCTCCACTTT. It encodes CASSLQSPLHF. The full variable domain, rest sourced from reference TRBV5-1 and TRBJ1-6, is KAGVTQTPRYLIKTRGQQVTLSCSPISGHRSVSWYQQTPGQGLQFLFEYFSETQRNKGNFPGRFSGRQFSNSRSEMNVSTLELGDSALYLCASSLQSPLHFGNGTRLTVT.

CDR3 coding DNA: TGTGCCATCAGTGAACAGGGGAACCGTGGCTACACCTTC. Its protein is CAISEQGNRGYTF. The chain is built from TRBV10-3 and TRBJ1-2, with 7 positions matching TRBD1. This CDR3 has 13 amino acids. The junction had 5 bases not matched to a gene; V was cut back by 3 bases and J by 7 bases. Germline V gene data show CDR1 as ENHRY and CDR2 as SYGVKD.

The chain couples TRBV20-1 to TRBJ1-1; possible D gene TRBD1, 5 bases. Per the germline V gene, CDR1 is DFQATT and CDR2 is SNEGSKA (reference sequence). The CDR3 is made up of 14 amino acids. The V end lost 3 bases, the J end lost 1 base, and 12 bases lay between the germline ends. DNA of the CDR3: TGCAGTGCTAGCCCCCTTGGGGGGAACACTGAAGCTTTCTTT. This sequence encodes CSASPLGGNTEAFF.

This rearrangement joins TRBV6-2 or TRBV6-3 to TRBJ2-4; TRBD1 or TRBD2 may be the D gene (6 bases each). The CDR3 has 16 amino acids. Germline V gene data show CDR1 as MNHEY and CDR2 as SVGEGT. Between the trimmed V and J ends, which lost 7 bases and 0 bases, there was a span of 16 bases. In DNA, the CDR3 is TGTGCCAGCACCAAGGAACAGGGACTAGCCAAAAACATTCAGTACTTC. Its protein is CASTKEQGLAKNIQYF.

V usage is TRBV6-2 or TRBV6-3 and J usage is TRBJ2-7; D gene uncertain. Germline values: CDR1 MNHEY, CDR2 SVGEGT. Between the trimmed V and J ends, which lost 7 bases and 7 bases, there was a span of 8 bases. CDR3 length: 10 residues. The CDR3 spells CASKDNEQYF. The DNA for the CDR3 is TGTGCCAGCAAAGACAATGAGCAGTACTTC.

The rearrangement links TRBV29-1 to TRBJ2-1; TRBD2 is a possible D gene (5 bases). This CDR3 is 11 amino acids long. The V end was cut by 8 bases, the J end by 10 bases, with 15 bases between. CDR1 is SQVTM, CDR2 ANQGSEA, per germline. The DNA of the CDR3 is TGCAGCCCCATAGTGGGCGGGGAGCAGTTCTTC. Translating it yields CSPIVGGEQFF.

The rearrangement links TRBV15 to TRBJ2-7; D not resolved. Germline V gene sequence: CDR1 LNHNV, CDR2 YYDKDF (reference sequence). The V and J ends lost 0 bases and 0 bases respectively, with 9 bases between them. The CDR3 totals 15 residues. The chain's CDR3 is CATSRDLGHSYEQYF. The CDR3, as DNA: TGTGCCACCAGCAGAGATTTGGGTCACTCCTACGAGCAGTACTTC.

This clonotype occurred a few times. The chain has TRBV29-1 and TRBJ2-7; D may be TRBD2 (5 bases). Germline CDR1 and CDR2: SQVTM and ANQGSEA. The CDR3 covers 13 residues. Trimming removed 3 bases at V and 2 bases at J, with 11 bases between. CDR3 DNA sequence: TGCAGCGTTGAGGGCGACGGGGCCTACGAGCAGTACTTC. This translates into CSVEGDGAYEQYF.

The V call is TRBV5-6, the J call TRBJ2-1, with a tentative D call TRBD2 (7 bases). The CDR3 loop spans 16 amino acids. The germline V and J ends were trimmed by 4 bases and 5 bases, with 19 bases remaining between them. Germline CDR1 is SGHDT and CDR2 is YYEEEE. In nucleotides, the CDR3 is TGTGCCAGCAGCCCAAGGGGGGGAAGGTCACACAATGAGCAGTTCTTC. This translates into CASSPRGGRSHNEQFF.

This chain joins TRBV5-1 and TRBJ1-4, with no clear D. Germline CDR1 is SGHRS and CDR2 is YFSETQ. This CDR3 has 14 residues. The V end lost 0 bases, the J end lost 8 bases, and 11 bases lay between the germline ends. For the CDR3, the DNA is TGCGCCAGCAGCTTGGACAGACCTGGGGAAAAACTGTTTTTT. Translation: CASSLDRPGEKLFF.

This clonotype was counted only a few times. The V call is TRBV7-6, the J call TRBJ1-1, with D tentatively TRBD1 (6 bases). In germline, CDR1 is SGHVS, CDR2 FNYEAQ. Trimming shortened V by 2 bases and J by 2 bases, and 9 bases separated the two germline ends. The CDR3 sequence is 14 residues long. CDR3 DNA: TGTGCCAGCAGCTTAATGGGACACAACACTGAAGCTTTCTTT. This encodes CASSLMGHNTEAFF.

This clonotype occurred a few times. This chain links TRBV7-9 with TRBJ1-4, with TRBD1 matching 9 bases. CDR1 SEHNR and CDR2 FQNEAQ come from the germline V gene (reference sequence). J gave up 3 bases and V 5 bases, and 10 bases lay outside the gene matches. The CDR3 contains 17 residues. The CDR3 is CASSQLTGGEANEKLFF. The CDR3, as DNA: TGTGCCAGCAGCCAACTCACAGGGGGCGAGGCTAATGAAAAACTGTTTTTT. Filled out from reference TRBV7-9 and TRBJ1-4, the complete variable domain reads DTGVSQNPRHKITKRGQNVTFRCDPISEHNRLYWYRQTLGQGPEFLTYFQNEAQLEKSRLLSDRFSAERPKGSFSTLEIQRTEQGDSAMYLCASSQLTGGEANEKLFFGSGTQLSVL.

As concerns this clonotype: A read error may account for a junction end that differs from germline. The chain couples TRBV29-1 to TRBJ2-3; D ambiguous. CDR3 length equals 12 residues. Germline V gene lookup returns CDR1 SQVTM and CDR2 ANQGSEA. The CDR3 DNA follows: TGCAGCGTTGCCAGGAGCACAGATACGCGGTATTTT. Translation: CSVARSTDTRYF.

The chain joins TRBV12-3 or TRBV12-4 to TRBJ2-7; D call uncertain. V lost 1 base to trimming and J lost 6 bases, with 10 bases between them. This CDR3 spans 13 amino acids. DNA for the CDR3: TGTGCCAGCAGTTTAGGGGCCCTCACCGAGCAGTACTTC. Translating gives CASSLGALTEQYF.

The chain has TRBV5-4 and TRBJ2-7; possible D gene TRBD1, 5 bases. CDR3 length: 16 residues. V lost 0 bases and J 1 base, leaving 14 bases between the germline ends. Germline assignment: CDR1 SGHNT and CDR2 YYREEE (reference sequence). CDR3 sequence (DNA): TGTGCCAGCAGCTTGGGACAGCCTAGGGATTCCTACGAGCAGTACTTC. As protein: CASSLGQPRDSYEQYF.

The chain recombines TRBV9 with TRBJ2-2, with D perhaps matching TRBD2 (6 bases). V was cut by 3 bases and J by 5 bases, with 11 bases left in between. CDR1 is SGDLS, CDR2 YYNGEE, per germline. The length of the CDR3 is 14 residues. CDR3 nucleotide sequence: TGTGCCAGCAGCGCGGGACTGGGGACCGGGGAGCTGTTTTTT. It specifies CASSAGLGTGELFF. The whole variable domain, remainder taken from reference TRBV9 and TRBJ2-2, is DSGVTQTPKHLITATGQRVTLRCSPRSGDLSVYWYQQSLDQGLQFLIQYYNGEERAKGNILERFSAQQFPDLHSELNLSSLELGDSALYFCASSAGLGTGELFFGEGSRLTVL.

This clonotype came up a few times. Here the CDR3 DNA reads TGCGCCAGCAGCCAAGATGTCAACGGAAACTATGGCTACACCTTC. The encoded protein is CASSQDVNGNYGYTF. This chain joins TRBV4-1 and TRBJ1-2; D is unclear. The germline V gene has CDR1 MGHRA and CDR2 YSYEKL. V lost 0 bases, J lost 2 bases, and 10 bases lay in between. This CDR3 spans 15 amino acids.

The chain links TRBV2 to TRBJ1-4; no reliable D call. CDR1 and CDR2 from the germline V gene are SNHLY and FYNNEI. The V end was cut by 7 bases, the J end by 7 bases, with 7 bases between. The CDR3 runs 11 residues. In DNA, the CDR3 is TGTGCCAGCAAGGAGGGTGAAAAACTGTTTTTT. Its protein is CASKEGEKLFF.